Shown below are 30 T cell receptor beta chains from a single sample sequenced in a study of early T cells in non-severe SARS-CoV-2 infection. One entry per CDR3 protein results from TCRdb running MiXCR on the 5' RACE reads. The sample carries 40,000 or so distinct CDR3 sequences, 5% to 6% recorded once. This specimen was whole blood, taken at baseline. These receptors all come from an adult who was a healthcare worker with PCR-confirmed SARS-CoV-2 infection or an uninfected control (not recorded which).

V and J are TRBV10-2 and TRBJ2-6; D not resolved. Between the trimmed V and J ends, which lost 6 bases and 0 bases, there was a span of 3 bases. This CDR3 contains 13 residues. Germline V gene sequence: CDR1 WSHSY, CDR2 SAAADI. The CDR3 coding sequence is TGCGCCAGCAGGGGCTCTGGGGCCAACGTCCTGACTTTC. It yields the protein CASRGSGANVLTF.

This clonotype was seen many times. This chain joins TRBV5-1 and TRBJ2-1; TRBD1 might be the D (6 bases). Trimming took 7 bases from V and 9 from J, leaving 17 bases between them. The CDR3 consists of 13 residues. The germline V gene has CDR1 SGHRS and CDR2 YFSETQ. The CDR3 sequence is CASQSRGRPEQFF. The CDR3 bases are TGCGCCAGCCAGAGCAGGGGACGCCCTGAGCAGTTCTTC.

This clonotype was seen ten or more times. The chain recombines TRBV20-1 with TRBJ2-1; 11 nucleotides match TRBD2. Germline CDR1 and CDR2: DFQATT and SNEGSKA (reference sequence). Trimming took 4 bases from V and 8 from J; bases not matched to a gene: 7. The CDR3 loop spans 14 amino acids. In nucleotides, the CDR3 is TGCAGTGCTATTAGCGGGAGGGCCTCGGATGAGCAGTTCTTC. Encoded protein: CSAISGRASDEQFF.

There are many counts of this clonotype. The V call is TRBV5-1, the J call TRBJ2-7; 10 bases align to TRBD1. J lost 2 bases, V lost 4 bases, and 6 bases had no gene match. This CDR3 has 15 residues. CDR1 is SGHRS and CDR2 is YFSETQ in the germline V gene. The CDR3 loop is CASSPGTGVPYEQYF. CDR3 in DNA: TGCGCCAGCAGCCCCGGGACAGGGGTCCCCTACGAGCAGTACTTC.

At least ten counts were recorded for this clonotype. The genes are TRBV7-9 and TRBJ1-4, with D perhaps TRBD1 (6 bases). This CDR3 is 15 amino acids long. CDR1 and CDR2 from the germline V gene are SEHNR and FQNEAQ (reference sequence). V was clipped by 4 bases and J by 7 bases, with 16 bases between them. The CDR3 sequence is CASSSPARGGEKLFF. CDR3 DNA sequence: TGTGCCAGCAGCTCTCCCGCCAGAGGGGGTGAAAAACTGTTTTTT.

This clonotype has a count of ten or more. The V gene is TRBV24-1, the J gene TRBJ2-1; D gene uncertain. Trimming took off 3 bases at V and 4 bases at J, with 12 bases between the two ends. Per germline, CDR1 KGHDR and CDR2 SFDVKD. The CDR3 totals 15 residues. CDR3 sequence reads: CATSDRWTYYNEQFF. The DNA for the CDR3 is TGTGCCACCAGTGATCGATGGACCTATTACAATGAGCAGTTCTTC.

In this sample, this clonotype turned up a few times. This sequence joins TRBV28 and TRBJ2-7, with 7 bases aligning to TRBD2. This CDR3 is 14 amino acids long. Germline V gene sequence: CDR1 MDHEN, CDR2 SYDVKM. V lost 5 bases to trimming and J lost 3 bases; unmatched junction nucleotides: 7. The CDR3 reads CASSPRDYLYEQYF. CDR3 in DNA: TGTGCCAGCAGTCCCCGGGACTATCTCTACGAGCAGTACTTC.

The rearrangement links TRBV5-1 to TRBJ2-3; 12 nucleotides align to TRBD2. The CDR3 loop spans 17 amino acids. With 4 bases clipped from V and 5 bases from J, the junction kept 11 bases outside the gene matches. Germline lookup yields CDR1 SGHRS and CDR2 YFSETQ. The CDR3 sequence is CASSLGLAGLDGDTQYF. In DNA form, the CDR3 reads TGCGCCAGCAGCCTGGGACTAGCGGGCCTAGATGGAGATACGCAGTATTTT.

This chain connects TRBV11-3 to TRBJ1-4, with D unresolved. Trimming cost V 5 bases and J 5 bases, with 12 bases left between them. Germline CDR1 is SGHNT and CDR2 is YENEEA. This CDR3 region has 14 residues. The CDR3 is CASSLGRKNEKLFF. The CDR3, as DNA: TGTGCCAGCAGCCTAGGACGGAAAAATGAAAAACTGTTTTTT.

This clonotype was observed many times. The V and J genes are TRBV11-3 and TRBJ2-1; TRBD2 agrees at 14 bases. The CDR3 length is 15 residues. Trimming removed 4 bases from V and 6 bases from J; junction bases left unmatched: 2. Germline CDR1 and CDR2: SGHNT and YENEEA. The CDR3 sequence: CASSSGLAGANEQFF. CDR3 coding DNA: TGTGCCAGCAGCTCGGGACTAGCGGGAGCCAATGAGCAGTTCTTC.

This clonotype has a count of ten or more. The rearrangement links TRBV20-1 to TRBJ2-3, with TRBD2 matching 11 bases. Germline V gene data show CDR1 as DFQATT and CDR2 as SNEGSKA (reference sequence). V lost 3 bases, J lost 4 bases, and 9 bases stayed unmatched. CDR3 length: 16 amino acids. CDR3 coding DNA: TGCAGTGCTAGCAAGGGACTAGCGGAGGGGGCAGATACGCAGTATTTT. Encoded protein: CSASKGLAEGADTQYF.

There are many counts of this clonotype. The rearrangement uses TRBV2 and TRBJ2-1, with D maybe TRBD2 (5 bases). CDR1 and CDR2 (germline): SNHLY, FYNNEI. The CDR3 totals 13 residues. V lost 5 bases and J 9 bases, leaving 14 bases between the germline ends. CDR3 amino acids: CASSWTLRGEQFF. The DNA of the CDR3 is TGTGCCAGCAGTTGGACTCTTCGGGGTGAGCAGTTCTTC.

This clonotype came up many times. This chain's CDR3 is CASSRGQGTYEQYF. The CDR3 region has the DNA TGTGCCAGCAGCCGGGGACAGGGGACCTACGAGCAGTACTTC. V is TRBV3-1 and J is TRBJ2-7, with TRBD1 matching over 10 bases. V trimming: 4 bases; J trimming: 2 bases; junction bases outside the gene matches: 2. The germline gives CDR1 LGHDT, CDR2 YNNKEL (reference sequence). The CDR3 totals 14 residues.

This clonotype was recorded at least ten times. The rearrangement links TRBV4-3 to TRBJ2-7; 8 nucleotides match TRBD2. CDR3 size: 15 residues. J was trimmed by 2 bases and V by 3 bases; bases with no gene match: 6. The germline CDR1 and CDR2 sequences are LGHNA and YSLEER. CDR3 sequence (DNA): TGCGCCAGCAGCCAGGGTATAGCGGGGACCTACGAGCAGTACGTC. It is translated as CASSQGIAGTYEQYV.

Many counts were recorded for this clonotype. The chain carries TRBV7-9 and TRBJ2-2, with TRBD1 identical over 7 bases. Germline CDR1 and CDR2: SEHNR and FQNEAQ (reference sequence). This CDR3 contains 15 residues. The V and J ends lost 5 bases and 5 bases, in that order; junction bases with no gene match: 8. CDR3 residues: CASSRHRGDTGELFF. The DNA for the CDR3 is TGTGCCAGCAGCCGACACAGGGGTGATACCGGGGAGCTGTTTTTT.

This clonotype was picked up many times. The chain employs TRBV7-8 and TRBJ2-1; D gene unclear. Germline V gene data show CDR1 as SGHVS and CDR2 as FQNEAQ. V shed 1 base and J shed 5 bases, with 6 bases lying between them. The CDR3 is made up of 13 amino acids. The CDR3 protein is CASSLGTNNEQFF. The CDR3 region has the DNA TGTGCCAGCAGCTTAGGAACAAACAATGAGCAGTTCTTC.

This clonotype turned up a few times. The V call is TRBV5-4, the J call TRBJ1-2; maybe TRBD1 (5 bases). The CDR3 is 14 residues long. The germline CDR1 and CDR2 sequences are SGHNT and YYREEE (reference sequence). V lost 4 bases and J 6 bases, leaving 16 bases between the germline ends. CDR3 loop: CASSPYPGSDGYTF. Written as DNA, the CDR3 is TGTGCCAGCAGCCCCTACCCAGGGTCGGATGGCTACACCTTC. Based on the CDR3 plus reference TRBV5-4 and TRBJ1-2, the full variable domain is ETGVTQSPTHLIKTRGQQVTLRCSSQSGHNTVSWYQQALGQGPQFIFQYYREEENGRGNFPPRFSGLQFPNYSSELNVNALELDDSALYLCASSPYPGSDGYTFGSGTRLTVV.

This clonotype was seen ten or more times. The CDR3 region is CASSSTGEVATDTQYF. The CDR3 region has the DNA TGTGCCAGTAGTTCCACAGGGGAGGTGGCGACAGATACGCAGTATTTT. This sequence joins TRBV19 and TRBJ2-3; D perhaps matches TRBD1 (7 bases). The ends were cut back, 5 bases at V and 3 bases at J, with 18 bases in the middle. CDR1 LNHDA and CDR2 SQIVND come from the germline V gene (reference sequence). This CDR3 region has 16 residues.

Many counts were recorded for this clonotype. This chain uses TRBV10-2 with TRBJ2-1, with a weak D call TRBD2 (6 bases). This CDR3 has 11 amino acids. CDR1 is WSHSY and CDR2 is SAAADI in the germline V gene. V was pared by 5 bases and J by 10 bases, with 9 bases between. CDR3 DNA: TGCGCCAGCAGTTGGGCGGGAGAGCAGTTCTTC. Translating it yields CASSWAGEQFF.

The sample holds a few counts of this clonotype. The chain combines TRBV4-1 with TRBJ2-1, with unresolved D. Germline V CDR1 and CDR2: MGHRA, YSYEKL. With 0 bases removed from V and 9 bases from J, the gap between germline ends came to 12 bases. The CDR3 is 14 residues long. CDR3 nucleotide sequence: TGCGCCAGCAGCCAAGACGGAAGCCGTCGTGAGCAGTTCTTC. It yields the protein CASSQDGSRREQFF.

Ten or more counts support this clonotype. This sequence joins TRBV2 and TRBJ2-1; D unclear. Per the germline V gene, CDR1 is SNHLY and CDR2 is FYNNEI. V shed 7 bases and J shed 6 bases, with 16 bases lying between them. This CDR3 contains 14 residues. CDR3 sequence: CASTERQITNEQFF. For the CDR3, the DNA is TGTGCCAGCACGGAGCGCCAGATAACCAATGAGCAGTTCTTC.

This clonotype was detected many times. The chain has TRBV19 and TRBJ1-5; 9 positions match TRBD1. This CDR3 contains 14 residues. The V gene's germline CDR1 is LNHDA and CDR2 SQIVND (reference sequence). The V segment lost 10 bases and the J segment 3 bases; nucleotides outside the gene matches: 7. As DNA, the CDR3 is TGTGCCAACGGGGGGGACAGGGACAATCAGCCCCAGCATTTT. Translation: CANGGDRDNQPQHF. The full variable domain, its missing parts supplied by reference TRBV19 and TRBJ1-5, is DGGITQSPKYLFRKEGQNVTLSCEQNLNHDAMYWYRQDPGQGLRLIYYSQIVNDFQKGDIAEGYSVSREKKESFPLTVTSAQKNPTAFYLCANGGDRDNQPQHFGDGTRLSIL.

The V and J genes are TRBV7-9 and TRBJ2-7; D remains ambiguous. The CDR3 contains 15 residues. Germline values: CDR1 SEHNR, CDR2 FQNEAQ (reference sequence). V lost 3 bases and J lost 1, with 13 bases in between. CDR3 in DNA: TGTGCCAGCAGCTTTGTAAAGTCGGGTTCCTACGAGCAGTACTTC. Translation gives CASSFVKSGSYEQYF.

The J gene is TRBJ2-4, the V gene TRBV7-2, with 7 nucleotides matching TRBD2. The trim removed 8 bases at V and 5 bases at J, leaving 3 bases unmatched. This CDR3 has 12 residues. Germline V gene sequence: CDR1 SGHTA, CDR2 FQGNSA. The CDR3 sequence: CASRGSQNIQYF. The CDR3, as DNA: TGTGCCAGCCGCGGGAGCCAAAACATTCAGTACTTC. The full variable domain, completed using reference TRBV7-2 and TRBJ2-4, is GAGVSQSPSNKVTEKGKDVELRCDPISGHTALYWYRQSLGQGLEFLIYFQGNSAPDKSGLPSDRFSAERTGGSVSTLTIQRTQQEDSAVYLCASRGSQNIQYFGAGTRLSVL.

This clonotype was detected many times. The V and J genes are TRBV20-1 and TRBJ1-6; tentative D call: TRBD1 (6 bases). The CDR3 sequence is 14 residues long. The V end lost 2 bases, the J end lost 6 bases, and 11 bases lay between the germline ends. The V gene's germline CDR1 is DFQATT and CDR2 SNEGSKA (reference sequence). CDR3 residues: CSARWGLSNSPLHF. DNA for the CDR3: TGCAGTGCTAGATGGGGGCTAAGTAATTCACCCCTCCACTTT.

This chain links TRBV11-2 with TRBJ2-7, with D unclear. V was shortened by 5 bases and J by 3 bases, with 14 bases between the two germline ends. The CDR3 loop spans 14 amino acids. Germline V lookup: CDR1 SGHAT, CDR2 FQNNGV. CDR3 sequence (DNA): TGTGCCAGCAGCATCGACCTCACGGACTACGAGCAGTACGTC. Translating gives CASSIDLTDYEQYV.

The sample holds many counts of this clonotype. V is TRBV19 and J is TRBJ2-5; D not resolved. The CDR3 spans 13 residues. Germline CDR1 reads LNHDA; CDR2 reads SQIVND (reference sequence). Trimming left V 4 bases short and J 5 bases short, with 11 bases between. CDR3 amino acids: CASSKIAQETQYF. The CDR3 DNA is TGTGCCAGTAGTAAGATAGCTCAGGAGACCCAGTACTTC. Using reference TRBV19 and TRBJ2-5 for the parts outside the CDR3, the full variable domain is DGGITQSPKYLFRKEGQNVTLSCEQNLNHDAMYWYRQDPGQGLRLIYYSQIVNDFQKGDIAEGYSVSREKKESFPLTVTSAQKNPTAFYLCASSKIAQETQYFGPGTRLLVL.

In this sample, this clonotype turned up many times. The chain is built from TRBV7-9 and TRBJ2-3, with 16 bases that match TRBD2. Losses at the gene ends were 4 bases for V and 0 bases for J; bases not matched to a gene: 4. The CDR3 contains 18 residues. The germline CDR1 and CDR2 sequences are SEHNR and FQNEAQ (reference sequence). CDR3 DNA sequence: TGTGCCAGCAGCTCAGGGACTAGCGGGAGGGAGAGCACAGATACGCAGTATTTT. This codes for CASSSGTSGRESTDTQYF. Drawing the rest from reference TRBV7-9 and TRBJ2-3, the complete variable domain is DTGVSQNPRHKITKRGQNVTFRCDPISEHNRLYWYRQTLGQGPEFLTYFQNEAQLEKSRLLSDRFSAERPKGSFSTLEIQRTEQGDSAMYLCASSSGTSGRESTDTQYFGPGTRLTVL.

This clonotype has a count of ten or more. The genes are TRBV5-1 and TRBJ1-2; tentatively, D is TRBD1 (5 bases). Trimming removed 0 bases from V and 2 bases from J, with 5 bases in between. The germline V gene has CDR1 SGHRS and CDR2 YFSETQ. The CDR3 is 13 amino acids. CDR3: CASSLAGNYGYTF. As DNA, the CDR3 is TGCGCCAGCAGCTTGGCAGGGAACTATGGCTACACCTTC.

The V gene is TRBV12-3 or TRBV12-4, the J gene TRBJ1-5, with D possibly TRBD1 on 5 matching bases. CDR3 length: 16 residues. Deletions cut 2 bases from V and 6 bases from J, with 17 bases between. This chain's CDR3 is CASSLWGSRAGQPQHF. The CDR3 bases are TGTGCCAGCAGTTTATGGGGAAGCAGGGCTGGTCAGCCCCAGCATTTT.